These 20 T cell receptor beta chains came from one sample sequenced in a study of T cells expressing NK-cell markers. TCRdb reprocessed the 5' RACE reads and keeps a single row for each CDR3 protein, giving no DNA. The sample holds 350,000 to 500,000 distinct CDR3 sequences. Sequenced material: blood T cells: a sorted CD56 or NKG2C T cell subset, CD4+ or CD8+ T cells, or bulk PBMC T cells (not recorded which). The receptors come from a woman between 18 and 70 years old in good health.

The CDR3: CASSGTSGVGGYEQYF. This sequence joins TRBV10-2 and TRBJ2-7; absent DNA, TCRdb's TRBD2 call cannot be checked. From germline, CDR1 is WSHSY and CDR2 SAAADI. The length of the CDR3 is 16 residues.

The chain is built from TRBV5-4 and TRBJ1-2; TCRdb's D gene call, TRBD1, goes unchecked for lack of DNA. The CDR3 is made up of 12 amino acids. Germline V CDR1 and CDR2: SGHNT, YYREEE (reference sequence). The CDR3: CASSGQGSGYTF.

The chain couples TRBV20-1 to TRBJ2-7; without DNA, the TCRdb call of TRBD1 cannot be checked. This CDR3 has 13 amino acids. The germline CDR1 and CDR2 sequences are DFQATT and SNEGSKA (reference sequence). The CDR3 is CSHTTGSHYEQYF.

V usage is TRBV28 and J usage is TRBJ1-5. This CDR3 is 15 amino acids long. Germline values: CDR1 MDHEN, CDR2 SYDVKM. CDR3 loop: CASSQPSSGNQPQHF. The whole variable domain, filled in from reference TRBV28 and TRBJ1-5, reads DVKVTQSSRYLVKRTGEKVFLECVQDMDHENMFWYRQDPGLGLRLIYFSYDVKMKEKGDIPEGYSVSREKKERFSLILESASTNQTSMYLCASSQPSSGNQPQHFGDGTRLSIL.

The chain couples TRBV19 to TRBJ2-4; TCRdb calls TRBD2, which cannot be checked without DNA. Germline lookup yields CDR1 LNHDA and CDR2 SQIVND (reference sequence). The CDR3 totals 16 residues. Here the CDR3 reads CASSIGTRGGKNIQYF.

This chain links TRBV20-1 with TRBJ2-1; TCRdb selects TRBD2, and the lack of DNA leaves this call unchecked. Germline V CDR1 and CDR2: DFQATT, SNEGSKA (reference sequence). The length of the CDR3 is 16 residues. The CDR3 sequence is CSARGAGGRTGNEQFF.

The V call is TRBV19, the J call TRBJ2-7; the TCRdb D gene call, TRBD1, has no DNA to confirm it. The CDR3 is made up of 14 amino acids. CDR1 is LNHDA, CDR2 SQIVND, per germline (reference sequence). CDR3 loop: CASSPLNRGYEQYF.

V usage is TRBV20-1 and J usage is TRBJ2-2; TCRdb gives TRBD2 as the D gene, but with no DNA this cannot be confirmed. The CDR3 runs 13 residues. Germline V gene lookup returns CDR1 DFQATT and CDR2 SNEGSKA (reference sequence). Here the CDR3 reads CSARLAGEPELFF.

This chain uses TRBV5-1 with TRBJ2-4. This CDR3 contains 15 residues. Germline lookup yields CDR1 SGHRS and CDR2 YFSETQ. The chain's CDR3 is CASSTNTLAKNIQYF.

The rearrangement uses TRBV28 and TRBJ2-7. The germline gives CDR1 MDHEN, CDR2 SYDVKM. CDR3 length: 13 amino acids. This CDR3 is CASSLEGPYEQYF.

The V and J genes are TRBV29-1 and TRBJ2-3; TCRdb returns TRBD1, unconfirmable since there is no DNA. There are 13 residues in the CDR3. The germline V gene encodes CDR1 SQVTM and CDR2 ANQGSEA. CDR3 region: CSVSGQGPDTQYF.

The rearrangement uses TRBV29-1 and TRBJ2-3; TCRdb reports TRBD2, a call that lacks DNA to check it against. CDR1 and CDR2 from the germline V gene are SQVTM and ANQGSEA. There are 13 residues in the CDR3. The CDR3 loop reads CSVKAGGTDTQYF.

V is TRBV30 and J is TRBJ1-1; TCRdb designates TRBD1, a call that cannot be tested without DNA. The CDR3 totals 15 residues. Looked up from germline, CDR1 is GTSNPN and CDR2 is SVGIG (reference sequence). The CDR3 spells CAWASLDSYYTEAFF.

The rearrangement links TRBV6-2 or TRBV6-3 to TRBJ2-7; TCRdb indicates TRBD1, and absent DNA this call remains unverified. Germline values: CDR1 MNHEY, CDR2 SVGEGT. The CDR3 totals 15 residues. CDR3 in amino acids: CASRRRQGISYEQYF.

This chain joins TRBV6-1 and TRBJ2-2; as DNA is missing, the TRBD2 call by TCRdb cannot be tested. From germline, CDR1 is MNHNS and CDR2 SASEGT. The CDR3 has 13 residues. The CDR3 reads CASRTTSTGELFF.

The chain uses TRBV24-1 and TRBJ2-7; checking the TCRdb D call of TRBD1 is not possible without DNA. Germline lookup yields CDR1 KGHDR and CDR2 SFDVKD. The CDR3 length is 12 residues. CDR3 loop: CATSDSGQHQYF.

The rearrangement links TRBV20-1 to TRBJ1-1; no DNA is available, so the TRBD1 call from TCRdb remains unchecked. CDR3 size: 16 residues. Per the germline V gene, CDR1 is DFQATT and CDR2 is SNEGSKA (reference sequence). The chain's CDR3 is CSARRAPRLANTEAFF.

J is TRBJ2-2 and V is TRBV3-1; TCRdb gives TRBD2 as the D gene, but with no DNA this cannot be confirmed. The CDR3 is made up of 16 amino acids. Germline V gene lookup returns CDR1 LGHDT and CDR2 YNNKEL (reference sequence). CDR3 in amino acids: CASSRRTSANTGELFF.

This chain uses TRBV12-3 or TRBV12-4 with TRBJ1-3; TCRdb reports TRBD1, a call that lacks DNA to check it against. This CDR3 is 14 amino acids long. The CDR3 reads CASSQGSPGNTIYF.

V gene TRBV20-1 combines with J gene TRBJ1-6; TCRdb's D call of TRBD1 is untestable without DNA. This CDR3 has 14 residues. Germline values: CDR1 DFQATT, CDR2 SNEGSKA (reference sequence). The CDR3 loop reads CSAQSGQGKSPLHF.